A single sample is the source of the 8 T cell receptor beta chains below, sequenced in a study of CD8 T cells in Susac syndrome. Random hexamers were used to reverse transcribe an amount of roughly 0.45 to 1 ug RNA. TCRdb re-analysed the immunoSEQ multiplex PCR reads in MiXCR, keeping a single row per CDR3 protein. This sample has about 210,000 distinct CDR3 sequences, with roughly 92% found just once. Sequencing was carried out using CD4+ T cells from PBMCs. Source of these receptors: a human donor in good health.

The chain combines TRBV29-1 with TRBJ1-2; tentative D call: TRBD1 (5 bases). CDR3 length equals 12 residues. Trimming shortened V by 3 bases and J by 6 bases, and 11 bases separated the two germline ends. The germline V gene has CDR1 SQVTM and CDR2 ANQGSEA. CDR3 amino acids: CSVDGGLNGYTF. As DNA, the CDR3 is TGCAGCGTTGATGGGGGGTTGAATGGCTACACCTTC. Drawing the rest from reference TRBV29-1 and TRBJ1-2, the complete variable domain is SAVISQKPSRDICQRGTSLTIQCQVDSQVTMMFWYRQQPGQSLTLIATANQGSEATYESGFVIDKFPISRPNLTFSTLTVSNMSPEDSSIYLCSVDGGLNGYTFGSGTRLTVV.

DNA for the CDR3: TGTGCCAGCTCACCCCCTGACCACAATGAGCAGTTCTTC. Its translation is CASSPPDHNEQFF. This rearrangement joins TRBV18 to TRBJ2-1; D ambiguous. CDR1 KGHSH and CDR2 LQKENI come from the germline V gene. This CDR3 contains 13 residues. Trimming removed 3 bases from V and 5 bases from J, with 8 bases in between.

This clonotype was detected once. This rearrangement joins TRBV4-2 to TRBJ2-2; D gene ambiguous. Per germline, CDR1 LGHNA and CDR2 YNFKEQ. The CDR3 has 13 amino acids. The V end lost 4 bases, the J end lost 3 bases, and 6 bases lay between the germline ends. The CDR3 DNA reads as TGTGCCAGCAGCCGGGTTGACACCGGGGAGCTGTTTTTT. This sequence encodes CASSRVDTGELFF.

The V call is TRBV7-2, the J call TRBJ1-2; TRBD1 matches at 8 bases. Germline values: CDR1 SGHTA, CDR2 FQGNSA. J was trimmed by 8 bases and V by 0 bases; bases with no gene match: 8. The CDR3 is 15 residues long. CDR3 sequence: CASSLASTGAWGYTF. DNA for the CDR3: TGTGCCAGCAGCTTAGCTTCGACAGGGGCATGGGGCTACACCTTC.

The J gene is TRBJ2-1, the V gene TRBV6-2 or TRBV6-3; D possibly matches TRBD1 or TRBD2 (5 bases each). Trimming took off 5 bases at V and 2 bases at J, with 13 bases between the two ends. This CDR3 is 15 amino acids long. The germline V gene encodes CDR1 MNHEY and CDR2 SVGEGT. As DNA, the CDR3 is TGTGCCAGCAGTGACCCGGGGCCCACCTACAATGAGCAGTTCTTC. Protein product: CASSDPGPTYNEQFF.

J is TRBJ1-5 and V is TRBV12-3 or TRBV12-4; maybe TRBD1 (6 bases). There are 14 residues in the CDR3. V was cut by 6 bases and J by 5 bases, with 14 bases left in between. The CDR3 is CASSSDRTDQPQHF. The CDR3 DNA follows: TGTGCCAGCAGCTCCGACAGGACGGATCAGCCCCAGCATTTT.

The CDR3 sequence is CASSPTGLDQPQHF. The CDR3 DNA reads as TGTGCCAGCAGTCCCACAGGGCTAGATCAGCCCCAGCATTTT. This rearrangement joins TRBV12-3 or TRBV12-4 to TRBJ1-5, with TRBD1 as a possible D gene (6 bases). Trimming stripped 5 bases from V and 5 bases from J, with 13 bases between. The CDR3 has 14 residues.

V is TRBV4-2 and J is TRBJ2-7; D unclear. V was clipped by 0 bases and J by 0 bases, with 12 bases between them. In germline, CDR1 is LGHNA, CDR2 YNFKEQ. This CDR3 has 16 amino acids. The CDR3 DNA reads as TGTGCCAGCAGCCAAGAAGGGCTGATTAGCTCCTACGAGCAGTACTTC. Translation gives CASSQEGLISSYEQYF.